The 6 T cell receptor beta chains in this list originate from one sample, sequenced in a study of blood T cells in healthy people across ages. Primed by a sample-barcoded 5' primer and a J-beta primer mix, a second PCR proceeded for 7 to 11 cycles. A single record per CDR3 protein comes from TCRdb applying MiXCR to the 5' RACE reads. The table records over 1.5 million distinct CDR3 sequences, around half of them present only once. The source material was blood. These TCRs come from a woman between 40 and 55 years old in good health.

In the case of this clonotype: The junction departs from germline at one end; a sequencing error may be responsible. The CDR3: CASSPIGLAGASDEQYF. Written as DNA, the CDR3 is TGCGCCAGCAGCCCCATCGGACTAGCGGGTGCCTCCGACGAGCAGTACTTC. The J gene is TRBJ2-7, the V gene TRBV5-1, with 11 bases matching TRBD2. Germline-derived CDR1 and CDR2 are SGHRS and YFSETQ. The CDR3 has 17 amino acids.

CDR3 residues: CASSSGQSDSGNTIYF. CDR3 DNA: TGCGCCAGCAGCTCAGGACAGTCCGACTCTGGAAACACCATATATTTT. J is TRBJ1-3 and V is TRBV5-1; perhaps TRBD1 as D (6 bases). Germline assignment: CDR1 SGHRS and CDR2 YFSETQ. CDR3 length: 16 amino acids. The V and J ends lost 3 bases and 0 bases respectively, with 13 bases between them. Full variable domain (outside the CDR3, taken from reference TRBV5-1 and TRBJ1-3): KAGVTQTPRYLIKTRGQQVTLSCSPISGHRSVSWYQQTPGQGLQFLFEYFSETQRNKGNFPGRFSGRQFSNSRSEMNVSTLELGDSALYLCASSSGQSDSGNTIYFGEGSWLTVV.

This clonotype was observed many times. The chain combines TRBV18 with TRBJ2-5, with no clear D. The CDR3 totals 11 residues. V was pared by 2 bases and J by 3 bases, with 1 base between. Germline V gene data show CDR1 as KGHSH and CDR2 as LQKENI. The DNA for the CDR3 is TGTGCCAGCTCACCAAAAGAGACCCAGTACTTC. Residues: CASSPKETQYF.

The chain carries TRBV27 and TRBJ2-3, with 10 bases lining up with TRBD2. Trimming at V came to 7 bases and at J to 7 bases, leaving 8 bases not matched to a gene. The CDR3 runs to 14 residues. Germline V lookup: CDR1 MNHEY, CDR2 SMNVEV (reference sequence). CDR3 region: CASIGSGGAHTQYF. The CDR3 bases are TGTGCCAGCATAGGGAGCGGGGGGGCCCATACGCAGTATTTT.

V is TRBV21-1 and J is TRBJ1-5; the table assigns TRBD1, which was not confirmed against the DNA. TRBV21-1 is listed as a pseudogene. The CDR3 is made up of 16 amino acids. The CDR3 here is CASSRPTGQGDQPQHF. The CDR3 coding sequence is TGTGCCAGCAGCCGACCTACGGGACAGGGTGATCAGCCCCAGCATTTT.

The chain links TRBV28 to TRBJ2-6, with TRBD1 matching 8 bases. This CDR3 comprises 17 residues. The germline gives CDR1 MDHEN, CDR2 SYDVKM. Trimming took 9 bases from V and 0 from J; bases not matched to a gene: 10. In nucleotides, the CDR3 is TGTGCCAGTTTGGCAGGGACAGGATACTCTGGGGCCAACGTCCTGACTTTC. It specifies CASLAGTGYSGANVLTF.